Sequencing of this T cell receptor beta chain was carried out in a study of blood T cell repertoires in COVID-19. This CDR3 contains 12 residues. The V end lost 3 bases, the J end lost 7 bases, and 11 bases lay between the germline ends. Germline CDR1 SGHNT, CDR2 YYREEE (reference sequence). This table comes from immunoSEQ multiplex PCR, and its TCRdb copy is limited to in-frame clones, with some not included. Here the sample spans approximately 270,000 clones, 89% being singletons. The clonotype was recovered from a man aged 45-65 years with acute or convalescent COVID-19. Specimen: peripheral blood. The genes are TRBV5-4 and TRBJ2-7; tentative D call: TRBD1 (6 bases). For the CDR3, the DNA is TGTGCCAGCAGCTCCACAGGGTTGGAGCAGTACTTC. It yields the protein CASSSTGLEQYF.